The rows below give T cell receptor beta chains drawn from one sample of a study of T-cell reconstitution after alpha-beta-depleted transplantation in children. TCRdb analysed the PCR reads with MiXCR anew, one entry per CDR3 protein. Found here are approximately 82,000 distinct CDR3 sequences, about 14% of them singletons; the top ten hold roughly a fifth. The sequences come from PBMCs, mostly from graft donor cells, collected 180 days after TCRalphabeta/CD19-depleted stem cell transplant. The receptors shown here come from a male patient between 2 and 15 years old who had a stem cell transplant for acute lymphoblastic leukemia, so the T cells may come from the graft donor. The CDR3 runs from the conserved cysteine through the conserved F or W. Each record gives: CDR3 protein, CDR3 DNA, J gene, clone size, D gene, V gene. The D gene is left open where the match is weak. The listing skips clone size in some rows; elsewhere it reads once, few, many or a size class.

CATSAGQGYEQYF | TGTGCCACCAGTGCCGGTCAGGGCTACGAGCAGTACTTC | TRBJ2-7 | many | - | TRBV24-1
CSARDARDQPQHF | TGCAGTGCTAGAGATGCCCGGGATCAGCCCCAGCATTTT | TRBJ1-5 | once | - | TRBV20-1
CASSESLHPRGDTQYF | TGCGCCAGCAGTGAGTCGCTTCATCCTAGGGGAGATACGCAGTATTTT | TRBJ2-3 | many | - | TRBV10-1
CASSFLSGGTYEQYF | TGCGCCAGCAGCTTCCTGAGCGGGGGGACCTACGAGCAGTACTTC | TRBJ2-7 | - | TRBD2 | TRBV5-1
CASSSQGKTYGYTF | TGTGCCAGCAGCTCACAGGGGAAGACCTATGGCTACACCTTC | TRBJ1-2 | - | TRBD1 | TRBV7-9
CAIQTGAGGRYGELFF | TGTGCCATCCAAACGGGGGCAGGGGGCCGGTACGGGGAGCTGTTTTTT | TRBJ2-2 | many | TRBD1 | TRBV12-3/TRBV12-4
CASSKGEGGANVLTF | TGTGCCAGCAGCAAGGGGGAGGGTGGGGCCAACGTCCTGACTTTC | TRBJ2-6 | many | - | TRBV7-7
CASSLAGNSYEQYF | TGCGCCAGCAGCTTGGCCGGGAACAGCTACGAGCAGTACTTC | TRBJ2-7 | few | - | TRBV5-1
CGVRDTEAFF | TGTGGGGTAAGGGACACTGAAGCTTTCTTT | TRBJ1-1 | few | - | TRBV28
CSATPQGSNTGELFF | TGCAGTGCTACTCCACAGGGATCGAACACCGGGGAGCTGTTTTTT | TRBJ2-2 | - | - | TRBV20-1
CASSQGGGPTQETQYF | TGTGCCAGCAGCCAGGGGGGGGGCCCTACCCAAGAGACCCAGTACTTC | TRBJ2-5 | - | - | TRBV7-2
CASSLKQGGTTQYF | TGTGCCAGCAGCTTAAAACAGGGTGGTACGACCCAGTACTTC | TRBJ2-5 | many | - | TRBV7-2
CASSSRGGETADTQYF | TGCGCCAGCAGCTCCCGGGGCGGGGAAACAGCAGATACGCAGTATTTT | TRBJ2-3 | few | - | TRBV5-1
CASSRPQGADVYEQYF | TGTGCCAGCAGCCGCCCACAGGGGGCGGACGTATACGAGCAGTACTTC | TRBJ2-7 | many | TRBD1 | TRBV6-5
CATSRGTAQYF | TGTGCCACCAGCAGAGGGACAGCGCAGTATTTT | TRBJ2-3 | few | - | TRBV15
CASSLFSDTQYF | TGTGCCAGCAGCTTATTTTCAGATACGCAGTATTTT | TRBJ2-3 | many | - | TRBV7-9
CASSEGDYQPQHF | TGTGCCAGCAGTGAGGGGGACTATCAGCCCCAGCATTTT | TRBJ1-5 | few | - | TRBV25-1
CASPTDRASPTEAFF | TGTGCCAGCCCAACGGACAGGGCCTCCCCCACTGAAGCTTTCTTT | TRBJ1-1 | - | TRBD1 | TRBV6-1